This TCR beta chain appears in the sequencing data of a study of regulatory T cells in long-lasting Graves disease (dated by TCRdb to the early 2020s). Some background on the complete study: In the newly diagnosed Graves' disease group, patients had been taking antithyroid drugs for less than 3 months. The study was conducted in China and was registered as a clinical trial. TCR sequencing covered some 13 persistent and 20 or so newly diagnosed Graves' disease patients, 33 samples in total. Patients with persistent Graves' disease were compared with patients with newly diagnosed Graves' disease using TCR sequencing and RNA sequencing of peripheral blood.

Many counts were recorded for this clonotype. Its target antigen remains unknown. No much larger clone is present one base from it, and per-base qualities are unavailable. Receptors were amplified or captured by multiplex PCR. The run used an Illumina HiSeq 4000. iRepertoire HTBI primers and Arm-PCR amplification of CDR3 regions were used to construct TCR beta libraries. Before sequencing, the PCR products went through gel purification. The authors processed their data as follows. A total of roughly 65 TRBV and 14 TRBJ segments were identified across samples and were used for gene usage analysis of CDR3 amino acid clonotypes. Filtered high-quality paired reads were merged into contigs using COPE and FqMerger. BLAST was used to align contigs to IMGT TRBV, TRBD and TRBJ reference genes, and CDR3 was defined according to IMGT. Clonotypes above 0.1% frequency were classified as highly expanded clones. Shannon entropy served as the measure of repertoire diversity, while the Gini coefficient captured V-J evenness. Public clonotypes were defined as clonotypes shared by more than one individual. In TCRdb, the public reads were trimmed at Q25 with fastp and aligned with MiXCR, with productive beta chains retained. Rows matching on CDR3 protein sequence are summarized as one entry with the most common DNA and genes. The V and J calls and clone size are TCRdb's, not the authors'. The sample data list some 220,000 distinct CDR3 sequences, and around a fifth of these were observed just once. The top ten clones comprise around 11% of the sample.

What the research found in general, with its limitations: Sequencing and analysis were restricted to the TCR beta chain. The small sample size was acknowledged by the authors as a limitation that may reduce accuracy. Compared with newly diagnosed patients, patients with persistent Graves' disease had lower TCR Shannon entropy and fewer highly expanded clones, which suggests clonal expansion. Peripheral blood alone was examined, since thyroid tissue, which constituted the primary lesion, could not be accessed. Persistent patients shared more public clonotypes among themselves (2,741) than newly diagnosed patients did (roughly 920).

Read against the paper, the sample's time point label means: newly diagnosed GD, antithyroid drugs for less than 3 months. For both TCR sequencing and RNA sequencing, RNA was extracted from PBMCs using TRIzol. The diagnosis of Graves' disease was made according to American Thyroid Association guidelines. Patients for the study were recruited at an endocrinology department in Xi'an, China. Each patient gave roughly 8.4 milliliters of peripheral blood, collected in an EDTA anticoagulant tube. PBMCs were isolated by Ficoll Paque Plus density gradient separation without further T cell sorting. An Agilent 2100 Bioanalyzer and agarose gel were used to assess RNA quality, and a NanoDrop 2000 was used to measure RNA concentration. Separately, the same data were catalogued under a study of T cells in Graves' hyperthyroidism and ophthalmopathy. The second study's authors report: Stable Graves' hyperthyroidism was defined as the absence of progression to ophthalmopathy over 18 months of follow-up. Hyperthyroidism patients were newly diagnosed, had a disease duration of under 2 months, and were aged 18 to 65 years. Patients with uncontrolled infections, other autoimmune diseases, pregnancy or lactation were excluded. Clinical symptoms, serum thyroxine and TRAb, thyroid ultrasound, and orbital computed tomography formed the basis for the diagnoses. The TCR CDR3 was subjected to a first round of RT-PCR using the HTBI primer set and the Qiagen OneStep RT-PCR kit. Most expanded thyroid clonotypes (frequency above 0.001) were also detected in blood, suggesting blood repertoires may reflect thyroid immune responses. Ophthalmopathy was separated from stable hyperthyroidism by a 13 V-J signature model, with around 88% sensitivity and about 81% specificity obtained in cross-validation and 80%/75% obtained in testing. During validation, the model predicted progression to ophthalmopathy a median of approximately 7 months ahead of onset, with almost 71% sensitivity and roughly 72% specificity. TCR V-J signatures able to tell the groups apart were searched for in a discovery cohort of 90 to 100 patients, of whom more than 40 had Graves' ophthalmopathy and roughly 59 had stable Graves' hyperthyroidism. Prospective prediction of ophthalmopathy was tested in an independent validation cohort consisting of some 18 hyperthyroidism patients and approximately 16 patients who later progressed to ophthalmopathy. The 100 or so discovery patients were randomly split 7:3 into training and test sets. In more than five Graves' hyperthyroidism patients, the study also compared T-cell repertoires from thyroid tissue with T-cell repertoires from blood. Once sampling was done, hyperthyroidism patients were given methimazole at a starting dose of 30 mg daily, whereas ophthalmopathy patients were given high-dose intravenous methylprednisolone. Libraries were constructed in a second round of multiplex PCR, after which size selection and purification were carried out. Paired-end sequencing of the libraries was performed with 100 bp reads on an Illumina HiSeq2000. Raw data were processed with SOAPnuke, discarding reads with adapters, uncalled bases, mean Phred below 15, or no exact constant-primer or identifier match. COPE v1.2.5 was used to merge the high-quality paired reads, and each unique nucleotide sequence was defined as a clonotype. MiTCR v1.1 was used to align the clonotypes against IMGT TRBV, TRBD and TRBJ reference segments. The analysis included only V-J combinations with a frequency above 0.0001, which together covered 99% to 99.2% of the repertoires. The TCS score was defined as F50 (clonal expansion) divided by E x V (chaos), with BLOSUM62-based TCRdist calculated between CDR3 peptides within each V-J. Welch's t-statistics and random forest reduced roughly 540 V-J features to under 15, which were used in a naive Bayes classifier (R e1071). No statistical method was used to fix the sample size in advance, and group allocation was not hidden from the investigators. According to the paper, TCR Vbeta CDR3 sequencing was carried out on 135 peripheral blood samples, which came from fewer than 50 ophthalmopathy, approximately 78 hyperthyroidism and roughly 17 progressor patients.

The source was peripheral blood mononuclear cells (PBMCs), collected at new diagnosis, from a patient treated with antithyroid drugs. The TCR sequence derives from a woman in her thirties with Graves disease. Donor details come from another sample of the same person, matched by shared clones.

This receptor carries the CDR3 CASSLDRQGYTF. The bases read TGTGCCAGCAGCTTGGACAGGCAGGGCTACACCTTC. The chain employs TRBV7-9 and TRBJ1-2; TRBD1 agrees with 7 junctional bases. V ends up 3 bases short and J 8 bases short, with an unmatched junction base count of 3. From the germline V gene (reference sequence), CDR1 is SEHNR and CDR2 is FQNEAQ. The CDR3 goes from the cysteine to the phenylalanine over 12 residues. Of the read, only the CDR3 DNA is kept; its 36 bases are in frame from base 1.